This is a list of T cell receptor beta chains from one sample in a study of T-cell memory formation after mild COVID-19. TCRdb re-called the 5' RACE reads through MiXCR, storing one row per CDR3 protein. The data contain about 200,000 distinct CDR3 sequences, around 17% of them singletons. Source material: PBMCs or a T cell subset sorted from them (not recorded which). The receptors originated from an adult woman who had mild COVID-19 (a few samples of this study predate the infection). Cell type and time point are not known. The CDR3 runs from the conserved cysteine through the conserved F or W. D genes are given only for firm matches. Only part of the rows carry a size: once, few, many, or a class if the clone is expanded.

J gene	V gene	D gene	clone size	CDR3 DNA	CDR3 protein
TRBJ2-2	TRBV6-2/TRBV6-3	NA	NA	TGTGCCAGCAAAGGGAGGGGGCGAGCCGGGGAGCTGTTTTTT	CASKGRGRAGELFF
TRBJ2-7	TRBV6-6	NA	NA	TGTGCCAGCAGTTACTTAAGACTGACAGGCTACGAGCAGTACTTC	CASSYLRLTGYEQYF
TRBJ2-1	TRBV24-1	TRBD2	many	TGTGCCACCAGTGATAGCCGACTAGCGGTATACATGGGTGAGCAGTTCTTC	CATSDSRLAVYMGEQFF
TRBJ2-7	TRBV12-3/TRBV12-4	NA	NA	TGTGCCAGCAGTCTGTCCGCCAGCTCCTACGAGCAGTACTTC	CASSLSASSYEQYF
TRBJ1-1	TRBV3-1	NA	many	TGTGCCAGCAGGTCAGCTAGCGAGGAAGCTTTCTTT	CASRSASEEAFF
TRBJ2-3	TRBV7-6	NA	few	TGTGCCAGCAGCTTATCGGGCGGTAGGCCCACAGATACGCAGTATTTT	CASSLSGGRPTDTQYF
TRBJ1-5	TRBV18	TRBD1	NA	TGTGCCAGCTCACCCGGACAGGGTCGGGGTCAGCCCCAGCATTTT	CASSPGQGRGQPQHF
TRBJ2-7	TRBV9	TRBD2	few	TGTGCCAGCAGCCAAAGCGGGAACTCCTACGAGCAGTACTTC	CASSQSGNSYEQYF
TRBJ2-7	TRBV15	NA	NA	TGTGCCACCAGCAGAGGTGACATTCCCTACGAGCAGTACTTC	CATSRGDIPYEQYF
TRBJ1-1	TRBV20-1	NA	NA	TGCAGTGCTAGAGCCGCCATTGGGGTGGGAACTGAAGCTTTCTTT	CSARAAIGVGTEAFF
TRBJ1-1	TRBV9	NA	few	TGTGCCAGCAGCTCGACAGCAAACACTGAAGCTTTCTTT	CASSSTANTEAFF
TRBJ1-2	TRBV10-3	NA	few	TGTGCCATGTCCAAGGGAGGCCCGGACTATGGCTACACCTTC	CAMSKGGPDYGYTF
TRBJ1-1	TRBV5-1	NA	few	TGCGCCAGCAGCTCTCAACAGGGAGGTGGGACTGAAGCTTTCTTT	CASSSQQGGGTEAFF
TRBJ1-1	TRBV12-3/TRBV12-4	NA	few	TGTGCCAGCAGTTTTTTTGCGATACAGGGAGGGACTGAAGCTTTCTTT	CASSFFAIQGGTEAFF
TRBJ2-7	TRBV2	TRBD1	few	TGTGCCAGCACGGGACAGGGGGCGGGCGAGCAGTACTTC	CASTGQGAGEQYF
TRBJ1-2	TRBV10-3	NA	few	TGTGCCATCAGTGGGGACACAATCGGTGGCTACACCTTC	CAISGDTIGGYTF
TRBJ2-5	TRBV12-3/TRBV12-4	TRBD1	few	TGTGCCAGCAGTTCGACAGGGGGTCAAGAGACCCAGTACTTC	CASSSTGGQETQYF
TRBJ1-2	TRBV4-3	NA	few	TGCGCCAGCAGCCAAGATAGCAGGGAATTGAGGGGCTACACCTTC	CASSQDSRELRGYTF
TRBJ1-2	TRBV5-1	TRBD1	NA	TGCGCCAGCAGAAGGGGGCCCACCCAGAACTATGGCTACACCTTC	CASRRGPTQNYGYTF
TRBJ2-4	TRBV12-3/TRBV12-4	NA	few	TGTGCCAGCAGCCCGGTGGGAAAAAACATTCAGTACTTC	CASSPVGKNIQYF
TRBJ1-4	TRBV7-2	NA	few	TGTGCCAGCAGGAAGCAACTTACAACTAATGAAAAACTGTTTTTT	CASRKQLTTNEKLFF
TRBJ1-1	TRBV12-5	NA	few	TGTGCTAGTGGCCGAGGGGTCGGAAAGACTGAAGCTTTCTTT	CASGRGVGKTEAFF
TRBJ2-5	TRBV12-3/TRBV12-4	NA	NA	TGTGCCAGCAGTTTAATGGGGGCGTTGGAGACCCAGTACTTC	CASSLMGALETQYF
TRBJ2-3	TRBV6-5	TRBD2	few	TGTGCCAGCAGTACTTCCCCCGGGACTAGGGGTACAGATACGCAGTATTTT	CASSTSPGTRGTDTQYF
TRBJ1-4	TRBV5-1	NA	NA	TGCGCCAGCAGCCCTGGGGGCTTAGGCTCCGAAAAACTGTTTTTT	CASSPGGLGSEKLFF
TRBJ1-1	TRBV29-1	NA	NA	TGCAGCGTAAGGGCCAGGGGAATGAACACTGAAGCTTTCTTT	CSVRARGMNTEAFF
TRBJ2-1	TRBV5-8	TRBD2	NA	TGTGCCAGCAGGGGGTGGAGCGGGGGTCACAATGAGCAGTTCTTC	CASRGWSGGHNEQFF
TRBJ2-3	TRBV7-9	TRBD2	NA	TGTGCCAGCAGCATTCGGACTAGCGGGAAGGGAGATACGCAGTATTTT	CASSIRTSGKGDTQYF